The 27 T cell receptor delta chains reported below all come from one sample, sequenced in a study of gamma-delta T cells after stem cell transplantation. TCRdb reran clone calling via CATT on the RT-PCR reads. This sample carries fewer than 1,200 delta-chain clones, approximately 12% of them seen once, and the ten largest clones take roughly 29%. Sequenced: gamma-delta T cells. These receptors were taken from a human donor. It is not recorded whose cells these are; they may come from a transplant donor.

A remark on this clone: The TCRdb record carries a much larger clone's protein, which differs from this DNA's translation at residue 13; a read error is the likely cause, and the protein listed here is the DNA translation. The V call is TRDV2, the J call TRDJ1, with 12 bases lining up with TRDD3. Per germline, CDR1 GEAIGNYY and CDR2 EKD. V shed 1 base and J 1 base; nucleotides not matched to a gene: 12. The CDR3 consists of 19 residues. In nucleotides, the CDR3 is TGTGCCTGTGACACTCTCCTACTGGGGGATACTGGGTGCACCGATAAACTCATCTTT. Amino acids: CACDTLLLGDTGCTDKLIF.

Concerning this clone: With a far larger clone one base away, a read error is the likely cause. The gene calls are TRDV2 and TRDJ1, with TRDD3 matching 10 bases. Per the germline V gene, CDR1 is GEAIGNYY and CDR2 is EKD. The CDR3 length is 19 residues. The DNA of the CDR3 is TGTGCCTGTGACACCATAACCGGAGGACTGGGGGATGAAACCGATGAACTCATCTTT. Translation: CACDTITGGLGDETDELIF.

This clone has only a few counts. TCRdb records a much larger clone's protein for this DNA, with a difference at residue 5 that likely arises from a read error; the protein given is the translation of the DNA. CDR3 loop: CACDPVPRSDKLIF. The DNA for the CDR3 is TGTGCCTGTGACCCAGTTCCCCGAAGCGATAAACTCATCTTT. This chain uses TRDV2 with TRDJ1; D ambiguous. V lost 3 bases to trimming and J lost 4 bases, with 14 bases between them. Germline values: CDR1 GEAIGNYY, CDR2 EKD. There are 14 residues in the CDR3.

This clone has a handful of counts. The V gene is TRDV2, the J gene TRDJ1; 11 bases match TRDD3. The CDR3 is 19 residues long. In germline, CDR1 is GEAIGNYY, CDR2 EKD. V gave up 0 bases and J gave up 1 base; unmatched junction bases: 12. The CDR3 sequence: CACDTLQKTGGYFTDKLIF. The DNA for the CDR3 is TGTGCCTGTGACACCCTCCAAAAAACTGGGGGATATTTCACCGATAAACTCATCTTT.

V usage is TRDV2 and J usage is TRDJ1; 7 bases fit TRDD3. With 2 bases clipped from V and 0 bases from J, the junction kept 5 bases outside the gene matches. The CDR3 sequence is 15 residues long. Germline CDR1 is GEAIGNYY and CDR2 is EKD. CDR3 coding DNA: TGTGCCTGTGACAGTGGGGGACTATACACCGATAAACTCATCTTT. Translating it yields CACDSGGLYTDKLIF.

This clone was observed a few times. A far larger clone is off by one base, so a read error is likely. V and J are TRDV2 and TRDJ1; TRDD3 matches 13 bases. In germline, CDR1 is GEAIGNYY, CDR2 EKD. The CDR3 spans 19 residues. The V segment lost 0 bases and the J segment 3 bases; nucleotides outside the gene matches: 12. CDR3: CACDTVRTGGYAGADKLIF. The DNA for the CDR3 is TGTGCCTGTGACACCGTTCGTACTGGGGGATACGCGGGGGCCGATAAACTCATCTTT.

The J gene is TRDJ1, the V gene TRDV3; TRDD3 matches 8 bases. From germline, CDR1 is TVYSNPD and CDR2 GDNSRS (reference sequence). V dropped 4 bases and J dropped 1; count of bases not matched to a gene: 35. CDR3 length: 23 amino acids. CDR3 protein: CASSPDSGGYPLRIQGGTDKLIF. In DNA, the CDR3 is TGTGCCTCCTCCCCGGACTCAGGGGGATATCCGCTAAGGATCCAAGGAGGCACCGATAAACTCATCTTT.

The chain employs TRDV1 and TRDJ1; D remains ambiguous. The CDR3 has 13 residues. CDR1 is TSWWSYY and CDR2 is QGS in the germline V gene. V lost 0 bases, J lost 5 bases, and 7 bases lay in between. The CDR3, as DNA: TGTGCTCTTGGGGAACTGCCTATTGATAAACTCATCTTT. It is translated as CALGELPIDKLIF.

The table lists this clone with a few counts. Since a far larger clone is one base different, this is likely a read error. Other DNA sequences in the sample encode the same CDR3. The chain uses TRDV2 and TRDJ1; 13 bases match TRDD3. Germline V CDR1 and CDR2: GEAIGNYY, EKD. The CDR3 consists of 20 residues. The CDR3 loop is CACDTLLGDTGFLNTDKLIF. CDR3 nucleotides: TGTGCCTGCGACACCCTACTGGGGGATACGGGCTTCCTTAACACCGATAAACTCATCTTT.

Within the sample, this clone is medium-sized (0.01 to 0.1%). The CDR3 bases are TGTGCTCTTGGGGTGCTTGGGCAGTTGAATACCGATAAACTCATCTTT. It codes for CALGVLGQLNTDKLIF. The chain couples TRDV1 to TRDJ1; D ambiguous. This CDR3 contains 16 residues. Germline V gives CDR1 TSWWSYY, CDR2 QGS. V was clipped by 4 bases and J by 2 bases, with 17 bases between them.

A remark on this clone: This may arise from a read error, as a much more abundant clone is one base away. Other DNA sequences in the sample encode the same CDR3. V usage is TRDV2 and J usage is TRDJ3; 9 bases align to TRDD3. J lost 1 base, V lost 0 bases, and 6 bases had no gene match. The length of the CDR3 is 19 residues. Germline V gene data show CDR1 as GEAIGNYY and CDR2 as EKD. The CDR3 protein is CACDTILGDSSWDTRQMFF. The CDR3 bases are TGTGCCTGTGACACCATACTGGGGGACAGTTCCTGGGACACCCGACAGATGTTTTTC.

In its sample, this clone ranks as medium-sized (0.01 to 0.1%). This sequence joins TRDV2 and TRDJ1; 8 bases map to TRDD3. The CDR3 has 14 amino acids. With 0 bases clipped from V and 2 bases from J, the junction kept 1 base outside the gene matches. Per the germline V gene, CDR1 is GEAIGNYY and CDR2 is EKD. The CDR3 sequence is CACDTLGETDKLIF. The CDR3 coding sequence is TGTGCCTGTGACACCCTGGGGGAAACCGATAAACTCATCTTT.

This clone was counted only a few times. A far bigger clonotype differs at one base, so this is likely a read error. The gene calls are TRDV2 and TRDJ1, with 10 bases that match TRDD3. Germline V gene lookup returns CDR1 GEAIGNYY and CDR2 EKD. There are 18 residues in the CDR3. The CDR3 loop reads CACDTLTLGDTATDKPIF. The CDR3 DNA reads TGTGCCTGTGACACCCTTACCTTGGGGGATACCGCCACCGATAAACCCATCTTT.

The chain is built from TRDV1 and TRDJ1, with 7 bases matching TRDD3. The ends lost 0 bases at V and 7 bases at J; junction bases unmatched: 11. CDR3 size: 16 residues. CDR1 and CDR2 from the germline V gene are TSWWSYY and QGS. The CDR3 DNA follows: TGTGCTCTTGGGGAACTAAGACCTGGGGGGTCCCTTAAACTCATCTTT. This encodes CALGELRPGGSLKLIF.

Within the sample, this clone is medium-sized. V and J are TRDV1 and TRDJ1, with 7 bases that match TRDD3. The CDR3 length is 22 residues. Unmatched junction bases numbered 28, after V lost 4 bases and J lost 2 bases. Germline V lookup: CDR1 TSWWSYY, CDR2 QGS. The CDR3 is CALGGRINPDYWIRGKTDKLIF. CDR3 DNA sequence: TGTGCTCTTGGGGGCCGGATTAACCCCGATTATTGGATACGGGGGAAAACCGATAAACTCATCTTT.

This clone is classed as large. The chain links TRDV2 to TRDJ1; D unresolved. Germline V gene lookup returns CDR1 GEAIGNYY and CDR2 EKD. Trimming removed 0 bases from V and 0 bases from J, with 7 bases in between. The CDR3 has 14 residues. CDR3: CACDTVTYTDKLIF. The CDR3 region has the DNA TGTGCCTGTGACACCGTGACTTACACCGATAAACTCATCTTT.

As to this clone: The protein TCRdb gives is from a much larger clone and does not agree with this DNA's translation at residue 5, likely a read error; the protein shown here comes from the DNA. The chain carries TRDV2 and TRDJ3, with 13 positions matching TRDD3. CDR3 size: 21 residues. V lost 3 bases to trimming and J lost 0 bases; unmatched junction nucleotides: 10. Germline V gene data show CDR1 as GEAIGNYY and CDR2 as EKD. The CDR3 sequence is CACDPVLGDTRSSWDTRQMFF. The CDR3 region has the DNA TGTGCCTGTGACCCAGTACTGGGGGATACGCGGAGCTCCTGGGACACCCGACAGATGTTTTTC.

Judged by abundance, this clone is medium-sized. This chain uses TRDV3 with TRDJ1, with a possible D match to TRDD2 (9 bases). The V gene lost 3 bases and the J gene lost 0 bases, with 38 bases spanning the gap. CDR3 size: 22 residues. Germline V CDR1 and CDR2: TVYSNPD, GDNSRS (reference sequence). As DNA, the CDR3 is TGTGCCTTACTAGGCCTTCCTACGAGGTGGGGGATCGGGCTCTCGTACACCGATAAACTCATCTTT. Translating it yields CALLGLPTRWGIGLSYTDKLIF.

This clone turned up a few times. TCRdb's protein, taken from a much larger clone, differs from this DNA's translation at residue 6, likely owing to a read error; the protein displayed comes from the DNA. The genes are TRDV2 and TRDJ1; D is undetermined. Trimming took 0 bases from V and 0 from J, leaving 7 bases between them. CDR3 length: 14 residues. Germline-derived CDR1 and CDR2 are GEAIGNYY and EKD. The CDR3: CACDTATYTDKLIF. CDR3 DNA: TGTGCCTGTGACACCGCGACTTACACCGATAAACTCATCTTT.

Comments on this clone: This likely came from a read error, as a far larger clone is one base away. The chain has TRDV1 and TRDJ1; D may be TRDD3 (6 bases). Germline lookup yields CDR1 TSWWSYY and CDR2 QGS. The CDR3 loop spans 25 amino acids. The ends were cut back, 5 bases at V and 0 bases at J, with 43 bases in the middle. The CDR3 loop reads CALGSSPEGWGVISWIFSYTDKLIF. Written as DNA, the CDR3 is TGTGCTCTTGGGTCATCACCCGAGGGCTGGGGCGTCATATCCTGGATCTTCTCGTACACCGATAAACTCATCTTT.

This clone is medium-sized (0.01 to 0.1%). This sample includes further DNA sequences coding for the same CDR3. The chain joins TRDV1 to TRDJ1; 9 nucleotides align to TRDD2. Germline V gene data show CDR1 as TSWWSYY and CDR2 as QGS. V gave up 0 bases and J gave up 1 base; unmatched junction bases: 36. CDR3 size: 27 residues. The CDR3 loop is CALGELSPEVRPGPSYWLGPSTDKLIF. The CDR3 DNA is TGTGCTCTTGGGGAACTAAGCCCAGAGGTCCGCCCGGGGCCTTCCTACTGGCTGGGGCCTTCCACCGATAAACTCATCTTT.

This clone was seen a handful of times. The chain uses TRDV1 and TRDJ1, with TRDD3 as a possible D gene (6 bases). The CDR3 has 19 amino acids. Germline V CDR1 and CDR2: TSWWSYY, QGS. V was cut by 0 bases and J by 0 bases, with 20 bases left in between. The CDR3 DNA follows: TGTGCTCTTGGGGAACTCCAGCTGGGGACGTACACCCACACCGATAAACTCATCTTT. Protein sequence: CALGELQLGTYTHTDKLIF.

This clone has only one observation. A single base is all that separates this from a far larger clone, so a read error is likely. This rearrangement joins TRDV2 to TRDJ1; TRDD3 agrees at 8 bases. The CDR3 spans 13 residues. Germline CDR1 reads GEAIGNYY; CDR2 reads EKD. The CDR3 nucleotides are TGTGCCCGTGAAGGGATGGGGGATTCAAAACTCATCTTT. It codes for CAREGMGDSKLIF.

This clone counts as medium-sized (0.01 to 0.1%). The V call is TRDV1, the J call TRDJ1; tentative D call: TRDD3 (9 bases). The V end lost 5 bases, the J end lost 4 bases, and 32 bases lay between the germline ends. The germline V gene encodes CDR1 TSWWSYY and CDR2 QGS. The CDR3 loop spans 20 amino acids. This CDR3 reads CALGLDFLPTAGGYFDKLIF. The CDR3 nucleotides are TGTGCTCTTGGGCTAGACTTCCTACCCACTGCGGGGGGATACTTCGATAAACTCATCTTT.

Concerning this clone: This likely came from a read error, as a far larger clone is one base away. J is TRDJ1 and V is TRDV2; 10 bases agree with TRDD3. CDR3 size: 19 residues. The germline gives CDR1 GEAIGNYY, CDR2 EKD. CDR3 nucleotides: TGTGCCCGTGACACCATAACCGGAGGACTGGGGGATGAAACCGATAAACTCATCTTT. This sequence encodes CARDTITGGLGDETDKLIF.

The rearrangement uses TRDV1 and TRDJ1; 7 bases are a match to TRDD3. The CDR3 extends over 22 amino acids. Per the germline V gene, CDR1 is TSWWSYY and CDR2 is QGS. Trimming removed 2 bases from V and 0 bases from J; junction bases left unmatched: 24. The CDR3 here is CALGEKLTRWGYRRMYTDKLIF. The CDR3 DNA reads as TGTGCTCTTGGGGAAAAGTTAACCCGTTGGGGATATAGGAGGATGTACACCGATAAACTCATCTTT.

There are a few counts of this clone. A much larger clone differs by one base, so this may be a read error. The genes are TRDV2 and TRDJ1; D is uncertain. From germline, CDR1 is GEAIGNYY and CDR2 EKD. The CDR3 covers 15 residues. The ends were cut back, 5 bases at V and 2 bases at J, with 17 bases in the middle. This CDR3 reads CACGTLAPTTDKLIF. CDR3 coding DNA: TGTGCCTGTGGCACGTTGGCCCCGACGACCGATAAACTCATCTTT.